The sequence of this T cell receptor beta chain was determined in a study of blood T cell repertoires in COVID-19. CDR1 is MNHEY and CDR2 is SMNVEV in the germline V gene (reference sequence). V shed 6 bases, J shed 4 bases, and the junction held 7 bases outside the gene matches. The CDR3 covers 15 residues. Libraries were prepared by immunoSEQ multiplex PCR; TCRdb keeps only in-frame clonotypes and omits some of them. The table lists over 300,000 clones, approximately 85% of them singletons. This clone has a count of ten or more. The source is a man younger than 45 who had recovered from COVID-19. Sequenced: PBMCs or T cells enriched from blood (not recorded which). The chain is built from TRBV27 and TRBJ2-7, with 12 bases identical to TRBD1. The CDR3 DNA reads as TGTGCCAGCAGCCGGAAGGGACAGGGGGCGTACGAGCAGTACTTC. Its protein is CASSRKGQGAYEQYF.